This T cell receptor beta chain was recovered during a study of blood T cell repertoires in COVID-19. The V gene end was trimmed by 4 bases and the J gene end by 9 bases; junction bases not matched to a gene: 6. The germline V gene has CDR1 SGHTA and CDR2 FQGTGA. The CDR3 spans 13 residues. The repertoire was sequenced with immunoSEQ multiplex PCR; TCRdb's copy has only in-frame clones and lacks some. This table holds some 390,000 clones, around nine tenths found once. The material sequenced was peripheral blood. This chain uses TRBV7-3 with TRBJ2-1; 7 nucleotides align to TRBD2. The TCR sequence derives from a human donor in a cohort sampled during active COVID-19. DNA of the CDR3: TGTGCCAGCAGCTCGCCCGGGGGGAGTGAGCAGTTCTTC. It encodes CASSSPGGSEQFF.